What follows are 26 T cell receptor beta chains derived from one specimen sequenced in a study of liver allograft versus peripheral blood T cells. Study background: Transplanted-liver T cell receptor repertoires were compared with recipients' peripheral blood repertoires.

TCRdb used MiXCR to reprocess the reads, holding one entry per CDR3 protein. The sample lists some 14,000 distinct CDR3 sequences, roughly 20% occurring once. The receptors were sampled from a human patient who had a liver transplant. The T cells may come from the graft donor.

The chain has TRBV18 and TRBJ2-7; D is perhaps TRBD2 (5 bases). V was cut by 1 base and J by 4 bases, with 8 bases left in between. Looked up from germline, CDR1 is KGHSH and CDR2 is LQKENI. The CDR3 covers 13 residues. CDR3 sequence (DNA): TGTGCCAGCTCACCACGACGGGATTACGAGCAGTACTTC. Residues: CASSPRRDYEQYF.

Ten or more counts support this clonotype. The CDR3 here is CASSPAYTDYGYTF. In DNA form, the CDR3 reads TGTGCCAGCAGCCCTGCCTACACGGACTATGGCTACACCTTC. The chain is built from TRBV5-6 and TRBJ1-2; D not resolved. V was trimmed by 4 bases and J by 3 bases, leaving 13 bases between them. The CDR3 is 14 amino acids. Germline V CDR1 and CDR2: SGHDT, YYEEEE.

J is TRBJ1-1 and V is TRBV7-2, with D hard to call. CDR1 SGHTA and CDR2 FQGNSA come from the germline V gene. This CDR3 region has 15 residues. V was clipped by 5 bases and J by 0 bases, with 13 bases between them. As DNA, the CDR3 is TGTACCAGCAGCCCGCGGACGGATATGAACACTGAAGCTTTCTTT. Protein sequence: CTSSPRTDMNTEAFF.

This clonotype was detected only a few times. The CDR3 DNA reads TGCAGTGCTAGAGAATCACAGGGGCCGGATAATTCACCCCTCCACTTT. Translating it yields CSARESQGPDNSPLHF. This sequence joins TRBV20-1 and TRBJ1-6, with 7 bases identical to TRBD1. The germline CDR1 and CDR2 sequences are DFQATT and SNEGSKA (reference sequence). The CDR3 has 16 amino acids. V trimming: 0 bases; J trimming: 5 bases; junction bases outside the gene matches: 7.

This clonotype was seen ten or more times. The chain recombines TRBV18 with TRBJ2-3; D is tentatively TRBD1 or TRBD2 (5 bases each). CDR3 length equals 14 residues. Germline CDR1 and CDR2: KGHSH and LQKENI. V lost 3 bases, J lost 1 base, and 8 bases lay in between. CDR3 amino acids: CASSPQGGTDTQYF. As DNA, the CDR3 is TGTGCCAGCTCACCTCAGGGAGGCACAGATACGCAGTATTTT.

The rearrangement joins TRBV20-1 to TRBJ1-3; D is unresolved. Deletions cut 0 bases from V and 4 bases from J, with 10 bases between. The length of the CDR3 is 14 residues. Germline V gene data show CDR1 as DFQATT and CDR2 as SNEGSKA (reference sequence). CDR3 DNA: TGCAGTGCTAGAGATCAAGGGCGCGGAAACACCATATATTTT. Translated, it gives CSARDQGRGNTIYF.

The chain couples TRBV11-2 to TRBJ1-2; D unresolved. This CDR3 region has 12 residues. Trimming shortened V by 0 bases and J by 8 bases, and 7 bases separated the two germline ends. Germline V gene data show CDR1 as SGHAT and CDR2 as FQNNGV. CDR3 in amino acids: CASSLDTRGYTF. For the CDR3, the DNA is TGTGCCAGCAGCTTAGACACTCGGGGCTACACCTTC.

This clonotype was recorded a few times. V gene TRBV12-5 combines with J gene TRBJ1-4; D is possibly TRBD1 (6 bases). The CDR3 consists of 16 residues. V was pared by 0 bases and J by 7 bases, with 15 bases between. Germline CDR1 reads LGHNT; CDR2 reads FRNRAP. The DNA for the CDR3 is TGTGCTAGTGGTTTGGTTGAGGGGGAATTGATTGAAAAACTGTTTTTT. This gives the protein CASGLVEGELIEKLFF.

V gene TRBV20-1 combines with J gene TRBJ1-5; the D is unclear. Trimming cost V 6 bases and J 3 bases, with 12 bases left between them. The CDR3 covers 13 residues. Germline-derived CDR1 and CDR2 are DFQATT and SNEGSKA (reference sequence). The CDR3 DNA reads TGCAGTGCGAGCGGAGGGAACAATCAGCCCCAGCATTTT. It codes for CSASGGNNQPQHF.

In its sample, this clonotype is medium-sized. V usage is TRBV15 and J usage is TRBJ1-4; a possible D gene is TRBD1 (6 bases). The CDR3 contains 15 residues. V lost 0 bases and J 4 bases, leaving 9 bases between the germline ends. CDR1 LNHNV and CDR2 YYDKDF come from the germline V gene (reference sequence). The CDR3 DNA is TGTGCCACCAGCAGAGACCAGGGGCATAATGAAAAACTGTTTTTT. Translation: CATSRDQGHNEKLFF.

This clonotype was detected a few times. This chain uses TRBV9 with TRBJ1-2; maybe TRBD1 (5 bases). CDR1 and CDR2 from the germline V gene are SGDLS and YYNGEE. The V gene lost 0 bases and the J gene lost 4 bases, with 10 bases spanning the gap. CDR3 length: 14 amino acids. CDR3 bases: TGTGCCAGCAGCGTAGAGGGGACTAGCTATGGCTACACCTTC. It yields the protein CASSVEGTSYGYTF.

This clonotype was seen repeatedly, ten times or more. V usage is TRBV30 and J usage is TRBJ1-6, with 7 bases fitting TRBD1. The CDR3 is 16 residues long. V lost 3 bases to trimming and J lost 4 bases; unmatched junction nucleotides: 9. The germline V gene encodes CDR1 GTSNPN and CDR2 SVGIG (reference sequence). The CDR3 protein is CAWRGQPSTYNSPLHF. The CDR3 coding sequence is TGTGCCTGGAGGGGACAGCCGAGTACTTATAATTCACCCCTCCACTTT.

This clonotype is medium-sized within its sample. Here the CDR3 DNA reads TGTGCCAGTAGTATAGGCAGGGTTTTGAACACTGAAGCTTTCTTT. Translation: CASSIGRVLNTEAFF. The chain is built from TRBV19 and TRBJ1-1; possibly TRBD1 for D (5 bases). This CDR3 comprises 15 residues. Trimming removed 1 base from V and 0 bases from J, with 9 bases in between. Germline CDR1 is LNHDA and CDR2 is SQIVND (reference sequence).

This clonotype was recorded at least ten times. The chain employs TRBV15 and TRBJ1-4; D is perhaps TRBD1 (6 bases). The CDR3 has 15 amino acids. Germline V gives CDR1 LNHNV, CDR2 YYDKDF (reference sequence). V lost 0 bases and J lost 4, with 9 bases in between. Written as DNA, the CDR3 is TGTGCCACCAGCAGAGATGGGGGCGGTAATGAAAAACTGTTTTTT. Protein product: CATSRDGGGNEKLFF.

This clonotype was observed a few times. The chain uses TRBV6-2 or TRBV6-3 and TRBJ1-2, with D possibly being TRBD1 (5 bases). Germline CDR1 MNHEY, CDR2 SVGEGT. V was shortened by 5 bases and J by 4 bases, with 11 bases between the two germline ends. This CDR3 has 13 amino acids. The CDR3 DNA is TGTGCCAGCAGTCCAGTGGGGGGCTATGGCTACACCTTC. Residues: CASSPVGGYGYTF.

The chain recombines TRBV6-1 with TRBJ2-2; weak D call: TRBD1 (7 bases). V gave up 8 bases and J gave up 8 bases, with 21 bases separating them. The CDR3 is made up of 15 amino acids. Germline V CDR1 and CDR2: MNHNS, SASEGT. The CDR3 DNA sequence: TGTGCCAGCGGGTTGGAGGGGGCTTCGGTAGGGGAGCTGTTTTTT. As protein: CASGLEGASVGELFF.

The chain couples TRBV6-5 to TRBJ2-7, with 10 bases identical to TRBD2. The germline V gene encodes CDR1 MNHEY and CDR2 SVGAGI. After removal of 0 bases from V and 3 bases from J, the junction contained 8 bases not matched to a gene. CDR3 length: 17 amino acids. This CDR3 reads CASSYSRVGLADYEQYF. The CDR3 bases are TGTGCCAGCAGTTACTCGAGAGTTGGACTAGCGGACTACGAGCAGTACTTC.

V is TRBV12-5 and J is TRBJ2-5; 10 bases map to TRBD1. The CDR3 has 14 residues. Trimming cost V 4 bases and J 2 bases; bases outside gene matches: 1. Per germline, CDR1 LGHNT and CDR2 FRNRAP. The CDR3 loop is CASGSDRGQETQYF. For the CDR3, the DNA is TGTGCTAGTGGTTCGGACAGGGGGCAAGAGACCCAGTACTTC.

The chain uses TRBV19 and TRBJ1-3; D remains ambiguous. The CDR3 sequence is 13 residues long. Germline V gives CDR1 LNHDA, CDR2 SQIVND (reference sequence). Trimming removed 7 bases at V and 4 bases at J, with 11 bases between. This chain's CDR3 is CASMATDGNTIYF. DNA of the CDR3: TGTGCCAGTATGGCCACAGACGGAAACACCATATATTTT.

This clonotype was recorded a few times. As DNA, the CDR3 is TGTGCCACCAGCCCCGGGTTTCGGGGCTACACCTTC. It codes for CATSPGFRGYTF. The rearrangement joins TRBV15 to TRBJ1-2, with no clear D. V lost 5 bases to trimming and J lost 8 bases, with 12 bases between them. The germline V gene encodes CDR1 LNHNV and CDR2 YYDKDF (reference sequence). The CDR3 is 12 amino acids.

This clonotype was found many times. The V and J genes are TRBV6-5 and TRBJ1-2, with 8 bases fitting TRBD1. The V segment lost 4 bases and the J segment 7 bases; nucleotides outside the gene matches: 14. Germline V gene data show CDR1 as MNHEY and CDR2 as SVGAGI. The CDR3 loop spans 16 amino acids. CDR3 in amino acids: CASSSPGQEGYSGYTF. CDR3 DNA sequence: TGTGCCAGCAGTTCCCCGGGACAGGAGGGGTATAGTGGCTACACCTTC.

This clonotype was seen repeatedly, ten times or more. The V call is TRBV6-6, the J call TRBJ1-2; no clear D gene. V was trimmed by 7 bases and J by 2 bases, leaving 8 bases between them. Germline V lookup: CDR1 MNHNY, CDR2 SVGAGI (reference sequence). The CDR3 sequence is 12 residues long. This chain's CDR3 is CASIRTNYGYTF. The CDR3 coding sequence is TGTGCCAGCATCCGTACAAACTATGGCTACACCTTC.

The chain combines TRBV20-1 with TRBJ2-3; a weak D match, TRBD1 (7 bases). From germline, CDR1 is DFQATT and CDR2 SNEGSKA (reference sequence). The V end lost 0 bases, the J end lost 3 bases, and 19 bases lay between the germline ends. The CDR3 totals 17 residues. CDR3 protein: CSARDLVRQGGTDTQYF. The CDR3 region has the DNA TGCAGTGCTAGAGATCTAGTGAGGCAGGGGGGTACAGATACGCAGTATTTT.

There are a few counts of this clonotype. The V gene is TRBV12-3 or TRBV12-4, the J gene TRBJ1-2; TRBD1 matches 7 bases. V shed 4 bases and J 4 bases; nucleotides not matched to a gene: 6. This CDR3 spans 14 amino acids. As DNA, the CDR3 is TGTGCCAGCAGTTCCCACAGGGGCGTCTATGGCTACACCTTC. Amino acids: CASSSHRGVYGYTF.

The V gene is TRBV6-1, the J gene TRBJ2-1; unclear D gene. CDR1 is MNHNS and CDR2 is SASEGT in the germline V gene. The CDR3 sequence is 15 residues long. V gave up 4 bases and J gave up 6 bases, with 16 bases separating them. CDR3 loop: CASSASLYMGNEQFF. CDR3 DNA sequence: TGTGCCAGCAGTGCCTCCCTATATATGGGCAATGAGCAGTTCTTC.

The gene calls are TRBV7-9 and TRBJ2-6; tentative D call: TRBD2 (5 bases). The V and J ends lost 5 bases and 1 base respectively, with 9 bases between them. Per germline, CDR1 SEHNR and CDR2 FQNEAQ (reference sequence). The CDR3 runs 15 residues. CDR3 loop: CASSERGSGANVLTF. For the CDR3, the DNA is TGTGCCAGCAGCGAACGGGGTTCTGGGGCCAACGTCCTGACTTTC.